The 8 T cell receptor beta chains listed next were all sequenced from one sample in a study of graft-versus-host responses after intestinal transplantation. Only in-frame clones appear in the TCRdb table, and some are missing; sequencing was by immunoSEQ multiplex PCR. The sample includes fewer than 85,000 clones, approximately 94% of them seen just once. These receptors are not linked to any known antigen. Sequenced material: unstimulated CD8+ T cells sorted from spleen or lymph node cells, taken before intestinal transplant. These receptors were collected from a human donor who received an intestinal transplant.

The chain uses TRBV11-2 and TRBJ2-7, with unresolved D. Germline assignment: CDR1 SGHAT and CDR2 FQNNGV. The CDR3 is made up of 13 amino acids. V was pared by 8 bases and J by 4 bases, with 15 bases between. This CDR3 reads CASQRTFRYEQYF. The CDR3 coding sequence is TGTGCCAGCCAGAGAACCTTCCGGTACGAGCAGTACTTC.

This chain joins TRBV21-1 and TRBJ2-7. TRBV21-1 is deemed a pseudogene. The CDR3 runs to 19 residues. The CDR3 loop is CASSKEPSEGRGEEGEQYF. CDR3 DNA sequence: TGTGCCAGCAGCAAAGAACCTAGCGAGGGCAGGGGCGAGGAAGGGGAGCAGTACTTC.

The gene calls are TRBV25-1 and TRBJ1-4; TRBD1 matches 8 bases. The CDR3 is 18 residues long. J gave up 0 bases and V 2 bases, and 8 bases lay outside the gene matches. The germline V gene encodes CDR1 MGHDK and CDR2 SYGVNS. The CDR3 nucleotides are TGTGCCAGCAGTGAACCGGACAGGGACCGGGCAACTAATGAAAAACTGTTTTTT. It specifies CASSEPDRDRATNEKLFF.

V gene TRBV2 combines with J gene TRBJ2-1, with D maybe TRBD1 (8 bases). V was shortened by 6 bases and J by 10 bases, with 13 bases between the two germline ends. Germline CDR1 is SNHLY and CDR2 is FYNNEI. The CDR3 spans 12 residues. CDR3 nucleotides: TGTGCCAGCAGAACAGGGGGGGGAGAGCAGTTCTTC. This encodes CASRTGGGEQFF.

The chain employs TRBV7-2 and TRBJ2-3, with TRBD2 matching over 14 bases. This CDR3 region has 18 residues. With 1 base clipped from V and 5 bases from J, the junction kept 8 bases outside the gene matches. CDR1 and CDR2 (germline): SGHTA, FQGNSA. The CDR3 bases are TGTGCCAGCAGCTTAGGGGGACTAGCGGGGGCCCCCGGAGATACGCAGTATTTT. It codes for CASSLGGLAGAPGDTQYF.

In its sample, this clone was seen a few times. The rearrangement uses TRBV21-1 and TRBJ2-5; no check of the table's D call, TRBD2, against the DNA was made. TRBV21-1 is flagged as a pseudogene. This CDR3 is built from 18 residues. CDR3 region: CASSKVGPRREDRETQYF. The CDR3 DNA reads TGTGCCAGCAGCAAAGTTGGCCCACGGCGGGAGGATCGAGAGACCCAGTACTTC.

This clone was recorded only once. For the CDR3, the DNA is TGTGCCATCAGTGAGTCGTGGACTCGGAGGGTAGGGGAGCAGTTCTTC. Protein: CAISESWTRRVGEQFF. The rearrangement uses TRBV10-3 and TRBJ2-1; D may be TRBD2 (6 bases). The CDR3 totals 16 residues. The germline gives CDR1 ENHRY, CDR2 SYGVKD. Between the trimmed V and J ends, which lost 0 bases and 10 bases, there was a span of 19 bases.

V is TRBV5-8 and J is TRBJ2-7, with 9 bases identical to TRBD2. Germline V gene data show CDR1 as SGHTS and CDR2 as YDEGEE. CDR3 size: 15 residues. Trimming cost V 4 bases and J 3 bases; bases outside gene matches: 8. The CDR3 nucleotides are TGTGCCAGCAGCCCTCCGGCGGGGGGGAACTACGAGCAGTACTTC. This gives the protein CASSPPAGGNYEQYF.